The T cell receptor beta chain described here comes from a study of vaccination effects on CD4 cells after COVID-19. The V gene's germline CDR1 is MGHRA and CDR2 YSYEKL. V was trimmed by 4 bases and J by 3 bases, leaving 13 bases between them. The CDR3 extends over 15 amino acids. On this clone itself: Antigen specificity is unknown.

The protocol was immunoSEQ multiplex PCR, while the TCRdb copy is restricted to in-frame clones and leaves out a portion. The table has approximately 38,000 clones, around two thirds seen once. Between days 9 and 10 of culture, CD4+ T cells were separated out. Either the BNT162b2 or mRNA-1273 vaccine was given to participants in two doses. The rearrangement links TRBV4-1 to TRBJ1-5; D possibly corresponds to TRBD1 (6 bases). The material was CD4+ T cells from PBMCs cultured without peptide, obtained after COVID-19 vaccination. The receptor's source is a human donor who received a COVID-19 vaccine. The CDR3 loop reads CASSPSTGNNQPQHF. CDR3 in DNA: TGCGCCAGCAGCCCGTCTACAGGGAACAATCAGCCCCAGCATTTT.